Presented here are 30 T cell receptor beta chains from one specimen sequenced in a study of long-term antiretroviral therapy in people with HIV. The libraries were made with immunoSEQ v3.0 at survey level. Profiling relied on immunoSEQ multiplex PCR, and the TCRdb table lists in-frame clones only, not all of them. In the table there are 18,000 or so clones, about three quarters of which are singletons. The input for sequencing was unsorted PBMCs, taken at the start of antiretroviral therapy, before treatment. These receptors originate from a woman aged 40 to 49 with HIV.

The chain is built from TRBV4-2 and TRBJ2-7; a weak D match, TRBD1 (5 bases). CDR1 LGHNA and CDR2 YNFKEQ come from the germline V gene. Trimming stripped 4 bases from V and 6 bases from J, with 13 bases between. The CDR3 is made up of 13 amino acids. In DNA, the CDR3 is TGTGCCAGCAGCCGCGGCCAGGGTCTCGAGCAGTACTTC. This codes for CASSRGQGLEQYF.

The chain is built from TRBV11-3 and TRBJ2-3, with D unresolved. V gave up 1 base and J gave up 2 bases, with 7 bases separating them. The CDR3 sequence is 14 residues long. CDR1 is SGHNT, CDR2 YENEEA, per germline. CDR3 sequence (DNA): TGTGCCAGCAGCTTAGCTGGCCCCACAGATACGCAGTATTTT. Its protein is CASSLAGPTDTQYF.

This chain connects TRBV10-3 to TRBJ2-7, with D possibly TRBD1 on 5 matching bases. Germline V CDR1 and CDR2: ENHRY, SYGVKD. V lost 6 bases, J lost 0 bases, and 15 bases lay in between. This CDR3 contains 15 residues. CDR3 sequence: CAISQGPLGSYEQYF. The CDR3 coding sequence is TGTGCCATCAGCCAGGGCCCCCTCGGCTCCTACGAGCAGTACTTC.

This clone appeared a few times. The chain carries TRBV28 and TRBJ2-7; D is tentatively TRBD1 or TRBD2 (6 bases each). Between the trimmed V and J ends, which lost 6 bases and 4 bases, there was a span of 19 bases. The germline V gene encodes CDR1 MDHEN and CDR2 SYDVKM. CDR3 size: 15 residues. CDR3 DNA sequence: TGTGCCAGCAGGGGTAGAACGGGGGCCTTGTACGAGCAGTACTTC. Protein: CASRGRTGALYEQYF.

The chain links TRBV7-9 to TRBJ1-2; 7 bases are shared with TRBD1. CDR1 SEHNR and CDR2 FQNEAQ come from the germline V gene (reference sequence). The CDR3 runs 16 residues. J was trimmed by 0 bases and V by 4 bases; bases with no gene match: 8. CDR3 sequence (DNA): TGTGCCAGCAGCTGGCCTGACAGGGCTGCTAACTATGGCTACACCTTC. As protein: CASSWPDRAANYGYTF. Together with reference TRBV7-9 and TRBJ1-2, the CDR3 gives the full variable domain: DTGVSQNPRHKITKRGQNVTFRCDPISEHNRLYWYRQTLGQGPEFLTYFQNEAQLEKSRLLSDRFSAERPKGSFSTLEIQRTEQGDSAMYLCASSWPDRAANYGYTFGSGTRLTVV.

This clone was counted only a few times. V is TRBV30 and J is TRBJ1-2; maybe TRBD1 (5 bases). CDR3 length: 12 amino acids. Germline V gene sequence: CDR1 GTSNPN, CDR2 SVGIG (reference sequence). Trimming removed 4 bases at V and 2 bases at J, with 8 bases between. This CDR3 is CAWKTANYGYTF. The CDR3 DNA reads TGTGCCTGGAAGACAGCAAACTATGGCTACACCTTC.

This clone was seen more than once but under ten times. The sample holds other DNA sequences that translate to the same CDR3. The rearrangement uses TRBV2 and TRBJ1-1, with D possibly being TRBD1 (6 bases). Trimming stripped 8 bases from V and 5 bases from J, with 12 bases between. The CDR3 covers 12 residues. The germline V gene has CDR1 SNHLY and CDR2 FYNNEI. CDR3 protein: CASRGALTEAFF. CDR3 sequence (DNA): TGTGCCAGCCGGGGGGCACTTACTGAAGCTTTCTTT.

The chain links TRBV4-3 to TRBJ2-1; D remains unclear. The V and J ends lost 0 bases and 2 bases respectively, with 8 bases between them. CDR1 and CDR2 from the germline V gene are LGHNA and YSLEER. The CDR3 covers 15 residues. The CDR3 sequence is CASSQESIPYNEQFF. CDR3 sequence (DNA): TGCGCCAGCAGCCAAGAAAGTATACCCTACAATGAGCAGTTCTTC.

The rearrangement links TRBV30 to TRBJ2-5, with D possibly TRBD1 on 5 matching bases. Trimming took 0 bases from V and 1 from J, leaving 9 bases between them. The CDR3 sequence is 14 residues long. The germline gives CDR1 GTSNPN, CDR2 SVGIG (reference sequence). The CDR3 DNA follows: TGTGCCTGGAGTGTATGGGGCAGCCAAGAGACCCAGTACTTC. Translated: CAWSVWGSQETQYF.

The J gene is TRBJ1-2, the V gene TRBV7-9; 9 bases align to TRBD1. Germline V gene data show CDR1 as SEHNR and CDR2 as FQNEAQ (reference sequence). The CDR3 length is 13 residues. The trim removed 4 bases at V and 6 bases at J, leaving 3 bases unmatched. The CDR3 here is CASSWTGADGYTF. The CDR3 DNA reads TGTGCCAGCAGCTGGACAGGGGCGGATGGCTACACCTTC.

The chain combines TRBV5-6 with TRBJ2-7; D tentatively fits TRBD1 or TRBD2 (5 bases each). The ends were cut back, 0 bases at V and 0 bases at J, with 7 bases in the middle. Germline CDR1 is SGHDT and CDR2 is YYEEEE. The CDR3 consists of 14 residues. The CDR3 sequence is CASSLAGASYEQYF. DNA for the CDR3: TGTGCCAGCAGCTTGGCCGGGGCCTCCTACGAGCAGTACTTC.

The chain recombines TRBV4-3 with TRBJ1-1, with D perhaps TRBD1 (5 bases). Trimming removed 0 bases from V and 0 bases from J, with 8 bases in between. The CDR3 length is 15 residues. Germline V CDR1 and CDR2: LGHNA, YSLEER. CDR3 nucleotides: TGCGCCAGCAGCCAAGACCACAGGATGAACACTGAAGCTTTCTTT. Encoded protein: CASSQDHRMNTEAFF.

V usage is TRBV4-3 and J usage is TRBJ2-7; D is uncertain. This CDR3 has 16 amino acids. Trimming stripped 1 base from V and 2 bases from J, with 15 bases between. Germline V lookup: CDR1 LGHNA, CDR2 YSLEER. The CDR3 region is CASSQGSPDTTYEQYF. Written as DNA, the CDR3 is TGCGCCAGCAGCCAAGGATCCCCTGACACTACCTACGAGCAGTACTTC.

The rearrangement joins TRBV29-1 to TRBJ2-1; D is undetermined. This CDR3 has 13 residues. V lost 4 bases and J 3 bases, leaving 10 bases between the germline ends. Germline V gene lookup returns CDR1 SQVTM and CDR2 ANQGSEA. In nucleotides, the CDR3 is TGCAGCGTTGCTATAACAGACTACAATGAGCAGTTCTTC. This gives the protein CSVAITDYNEQFF.

The genes are TRBV28 and TRBJ1-2, with TRBD1 matching over 8 bases. CDR1 MDHEN and CDR2 SYDVKM come from the germline V gene. The CDR3 contains 15 residues. After removal of 6 bases from V and 4 bases from J, the junction contained 10 bases not matched to a gene. CDR3 coding DNA: TGTGCCAGCAGGGACCCAGGGGGCGCGGGCTATGGCTACACCTTC. Protein: CASRDPGGAGYGYTF.

This chain connects TRBV7-2 to TRBJ2-3; 8 bases fit TRBD2. This CDR3 is 18 amino acids long. The V and J ends lost 3 bases and 1 base, in that order; junction bases with no gene match: 12. Germline loops: CDR1 SGHTA, CDR2 FQGNSA. The CDR3 loop reads CASSLFPRGARGTDTQYF. The CDR3 DNA is TGTGCCAGCAGCTTGTTTCCGCGGGGGGCTCGAGGCACAGATACGCAGTATTTT.

The chain links TRBV30 to TRBJ2-7, with TRBD1 matching 9 bases. This CDR3 contains 15 residues. Trimming removed 1 base from V and 0 bases from J; junction bases left unmatched: 4. The V gene's germline CDR1 is GTSNPN and CDR2 SVGIG (reference sequence). The DNA for the CDR3 is TGTGCCTGGAGTGGGACAGGGGTCCTCTCCTACGAGCAGTACTTC. Amino acids: CAWSGTGVLSYEQYF.

The chain couples TRBV9 to TRBJ1-1; a possible D gene is TRBD1 (5 bases). This CDR3 has 13 residues. Germline V gene sequence: CDR1 SGDLS, CDR2 YYNGEE. Trimming pared 4 bases from V and 3 bases from J, leaving 10 bases between. The CDR3 DNA reads as TGTGCCAGCAGCTTCGGGACTGACACTGAAGCTTTCTTT. Amino acid sequence: CASSFGTDTEAFF.

The chain combines TRBV7-3 with TRBJ2-7, with 9 nucleotides matching TRBD2. CDR1 and CDR2 (germline): SGHTA, FQGTGA. CDR3 size: 15 residues. Trimming removed 1 base from V and 4 bases from J; junction bases left unmatched: 5. The chain's CDR3 is CASSLNSGGWYEQYF. CDR3 nucleotide sequence: TGTGCCAGCAGCTTAAATAGCGGGGGATGGTACGAGCAGTACTTC.

The chain is built from TRBV5-6 and TRBJ1-1; 7 positions match TRBD1. From germline, CDR1 is SGHDT and CDR2 YYEEEE. The CDR3 is 16 residues long. V shed 2 bases, J shed 3 bases, and the junction held 10 bases outside the gene matches. DNA of the CDR3: TGTGCCAGCAGCTTCCCCCAGGGGGGGGCGGACACTGAAGCTTTCTTT. Translated: CASSFPQGGADTEAFF.

This clone was found a few times. This chain joins TRBV5-1 and TRBJ2-7; the match to TRBD1 covers 8 bases. Germline V lookup: CDR1 SGHRS, CDR2 YFSETQ. Germline trimming cut 4 bases from V and 5 bases from J; bases unmatched to any gene: 8. The CDR3 consists of 14 residues. CDR3 in amino acids: CASSPMDRAHEQYF. In nucleotides, the CDR3 is TGCGCCAGCAGCCCCATGGACAGGGCCCACGAGCAGTACTTC.

The V call is TRBV11-2, the J call TRBJ2-3, with 9 bases fitting TRBD1. Germline V gene data show CDR1 as SGHAT and CDR2 as FQNNGV. The CDR3 contains 19 residues. With V trimmed by 6 bases and J by 7 bases, 23 bases remained unmatched. The CDR3 here is CASRSPQVPGQGNSYTQYF. CDR3 bases: TGTGCCAGCAGGTCTCCGCAAGTACCGGGACAGGGAAATTCCTATACGCAGTATTTT.

This chain connects TRBV6-1 to TRBJ2-5; a weak D match, TRBD2 (7 bases). CDR1 and CDR2 (germline): MNHNS, SASEGT. CDR3 length equals 15 residues. V was clipped by 9 bases and J by 2 bases, with 19 bases between them. This chain's CDR3 is CASRGARGGQETQYF. CDR3 bases: TGTGCCAGTCGGGGGGCTAGGGGGGGTCAAGAGACCCAGTACTTC.

The chain combines TRBV28 with TRBJ1-4, with 7 bases fitting TRBD1. The germline gives CDR1 MDHEN, CDR2 SYDVKM. The junction had 17 bases not matched to a gene; V was cut back by 5 bases and J by 5 bases. This CDR3 spans 18 amino acids. The CDR3 loop is CASSRITLGDSRNEKLFF. DNA of the CDR3: TGTGCCAGCAGTAGGATTACTCTAGGGGACAGCCGAAATGAAAAACTGTTTTTT.

This chain links TRBV7-2 with TRBJ1-2; possible D gene TRBD1, 5 bases. V shed 1 base and J shed 7 bases, with 7 bases lying between them. Germline V CDR1 and CDR2: SGHTA, FQGNSA. The CDR3 is made up of 12 amino acids. This chain's CDR3 is CASSLGRGGYTF. In DNA form, the CDR3 reads TGTGCCAGCAGCTTAGGGAGGGGTGGCTACACCTTC.

This chain uses TRBV30 with TRBJ1-4, with D unresolved. Germline assignment: CDR1 GTSNPN and CDR2 SVGIG (reference sequence). The V gene lost 2 bases and the J gene lost 0 bases, with 10 bases spanning the gap. The CDR3 extends over 15 amino acids. CDR3 sequence reads: CAWSLGPTTNEKLFF. Written as DNA, the CDR3 is TGTGCCTGGAGTTTGGGCCCGACAACTAATGAAAAACTGTTTTTT.

The chain couples TRBV6-1 to TRBJ2-6; D not resolved. V lost 4 bases to trimming and J lost 0 bases, with 7 bases between them. The CDR3 sequence is 15 residues long. The germline V gene encodes CDR1 MNHNS and CDR2 SASEGT. CDR3 amino acids: CASSAVGSGANVLTF. CDR3 sequence (DNA): TGTGCCAGCAGTGCGGTCGGCTCTGGGGCCAACGTCCTGACTTTC.

In this sample, this clone turned up a few times. The chain carries TRBV27 and TRBJ2-4; TRBD1 matches at 11 bases. Trimming at V came to 8 bases and at J to 0 bases, leaving 3 bases not matched to a gene. In germline, CDR1 is MNHEY, CDR2 SMNVEV (reference sequence). The CDR3 spans 15 residues. The CDR3 sequence: CASQDRGLAKNIQYF. In DNA form, the CDR3 reads TGTGCCAGCCAGGACAGGGGGCTAGCCAAAAACATTCAGTACTTC.

V and J are TRBV11-3 and TRBJ2-3, with D perhaps assigned TRBD1 or TRBD2 (5 bases each). The germline V gene encodes CDR1 SGHNT and CDR2 YENEEA. The V gene lost 4 bases and the J gene lost 0 bases, with 8 bases spanning the gap. There are 14 residues in the CDR3. The CDR3 protein is CASSSGRSTDTQYF. CDR3 DNA: TGTGCCAGCAGCTCGGGGCGGAGCACAGATACGCAGTATTTT.

The chain joins TRBV6-5 to TRBJ1-4; D call uncertain. The CDR3 covers 14 residues. Germline values: CDR1 MNHEY, CDR2 SVGAGI. Deletions cut 2 bases from V and 3 bases from J, with 7 bases between. CDR3 in amino acids: CASSYAPPNEKLFF. The CDR3 DNA follows: TGTGCCAGCAGTTACGCACCTCCTAATGAAAAACTGTTTTTT.